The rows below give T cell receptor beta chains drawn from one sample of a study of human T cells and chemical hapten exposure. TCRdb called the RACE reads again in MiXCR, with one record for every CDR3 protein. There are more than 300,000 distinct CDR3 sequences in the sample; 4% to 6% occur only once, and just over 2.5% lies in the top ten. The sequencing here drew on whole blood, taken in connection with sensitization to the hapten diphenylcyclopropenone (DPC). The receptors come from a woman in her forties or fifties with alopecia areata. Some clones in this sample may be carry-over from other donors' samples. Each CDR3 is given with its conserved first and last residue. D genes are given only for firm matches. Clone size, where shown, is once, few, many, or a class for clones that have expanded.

CDR3 protein: CASGSGHNEQFF
CDR3 DNA: TGTGCTAGTGGTTCTGGGCACAATGAGCAGTTCTTC
D gene: -
J gene: TRBJ2-1
clone size: many
V gene: TRBV12-5

CDR3 protein: CSVDEGGEDFF
CDR3 DNA: TGCAGCGTTGATGAGGGCGGAGAGGACTTCTTC
D gene: -
J gene: TRBJ2-1
clone size: -
V gene: TRBV29-1

CDR3 protein: CSAQTGIKPYEQYF
CDR3 DNA: TGCAGTGCTCAGACAGGCATTAAACCCTACGAGCAGTACTTC
D gene: -
J gene: TRBJ2-7
clone size: -
V gene: TRBV20-1

CDR3 protein: CASSPPARGPLHF
CDR3 DNA: TGTGCCAGCAGCCCCCCGGCTCGGGGACCCCTCCACTTT
D gene: -
J gene: TRBJ1-6
clone size: -
V gene: TRBV5-4

CDR3 protein: CASSPIQQRSPLHF
CDR3 DNA: TGTGCCAGCTCACCGATCCAACAGAGGTCACCCCTCCACTTT
D gene: -
J gene: TRBJ1-6
clone size: many
V gene: TRBV18

CDR3 protein: CASSPNWAGGNEQFF
CDR3 DNA: TGTGCCAGCAGCCCGAACTGGGCTGGCGGCAATGAGCAGTTCTTC
D gene: -
J gene: TRBJ2-1
clone size: few
V gene: TRBV6-1

CDR3 protein: CASSPFRQSPLHF
CDR3 DNA: TGTGCCAGCAGTCCCTTCCGGCAGTCACCCCTCCACTTT
D gene: -
J gene: TRBJ1-6
clone size: many
V gene: TRBV12-3/TRBV12-4

CDR3 protein: CASVERRWGDTQYF
CDR3 DNA: TGTGCCAGCGTCGAGAGGCGGTGGGGAGATACGCAGTATTTT
D gene: -
J gene: TRBJ2-3
clone size: -
V gene: TRBV6-6

CDR3 protein: CSASGYGGDNQPQHF
CDR3 DNA: TGCAGTGCTAGTGGTTATGGGGGAGACAATCAGCCCCAGCATTTT
D gene: -
J gene: TRBJ1-5
clone size: few
V gene: TRBV20-1

CDR3 protein: CASSLYRGSDTQYF
CDR3 DNA: TGTGCCAGCAGTTTATATAGGGGATCAGATACGCAGTATTTT
D gene: -
J gene: TRBJ2-3
clone size: many
V gene: TRBV28

CDR3 protein: CASTGLAGGRDTQYF
CDR3 DNA: TGTGCCAGCACTGGACTAGCGGGGGGGAGAGATACGCAGTATTTT
D gene: TRBD2
J gene: TRBJ2-3
clone size: -
V gene: TRBV2

CDR3 protein: CASSFWTGRPGELFF
CDR3 DNA: TGTGCCAGCAGTTTTTGGACAGGGCGTCCCGGGGAGCTGTTTTTT
D gene: TRBD1
J gene: TRBJ2-2
clone size: -
V gene: TRBV27

CDR3 protein: CSVVWGGSNQPQHF
CDR3 DNA: TGCAGCGTTGTTTGGGGGGGATCCAATCAGCCCCAGCATTTT
D gene: -
J gene: TRBJ1-5
clone size: many
V gene: TRBV29-1

CDR3 protein: CASSKRLAESDTQYF
CDR3 DNA: TGTGCCAGCAGCAAAAGGTTAGCGGAGTCAGATACGCAGTATTTT
D gene: -
J gene: TRBJ2-3
clone size: -
V gene: TRBV11-2